This entry is about one TCR beta chain. The antigen remains undetermined. Profiled with immunoSEQ multiplex PCR; TCRdb holds only in-frame clones, not every one. The data show around 69,000 clones, 96% seen once. The CDR3 consists of 13 residues. Germline V gives CDR1 MNHNS, CDR2 SASEGT. Trimming removed 2 bases from V and 7 bases from J, with 11 bases in between. This specimen belongs to a study of cytomegalovirus exposure and HLA in healthy donors. General study findings and limits: Most TCR sequences were rare, but some public TCRs occurred in many donors. The listing of 150 or so TCR beta chains classed them as cytomegalovirus-associated.

This sequence joins TRBV6-1 and TRBJ1-2, with D perhaps matching TRBD1 (6 bases). Sequencing was carried out using PBMCs. The source is a woman aged 18 to 35 in good health and CMV-seropositive. The CDR3 sequence is CASSERTVLGYTF. The CDR3 coding sequence is TGTGCCAGCAGTGAAAGGACAGTGCTTGGCTACACCTTC.